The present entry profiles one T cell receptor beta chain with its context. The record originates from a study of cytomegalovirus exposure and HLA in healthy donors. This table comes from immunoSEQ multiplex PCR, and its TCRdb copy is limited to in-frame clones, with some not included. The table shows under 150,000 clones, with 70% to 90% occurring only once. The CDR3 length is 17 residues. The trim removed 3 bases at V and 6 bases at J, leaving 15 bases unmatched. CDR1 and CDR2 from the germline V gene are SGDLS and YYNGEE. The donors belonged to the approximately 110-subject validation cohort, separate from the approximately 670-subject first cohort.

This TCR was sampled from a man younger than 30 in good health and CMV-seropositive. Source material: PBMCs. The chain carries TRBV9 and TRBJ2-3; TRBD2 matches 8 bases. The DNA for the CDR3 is TGTGCCAGCAGCGCACGACGGGGGACTAGGTCCTACGATACGCAGTATTTT. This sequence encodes CASSARRGTRSYDTQYF.